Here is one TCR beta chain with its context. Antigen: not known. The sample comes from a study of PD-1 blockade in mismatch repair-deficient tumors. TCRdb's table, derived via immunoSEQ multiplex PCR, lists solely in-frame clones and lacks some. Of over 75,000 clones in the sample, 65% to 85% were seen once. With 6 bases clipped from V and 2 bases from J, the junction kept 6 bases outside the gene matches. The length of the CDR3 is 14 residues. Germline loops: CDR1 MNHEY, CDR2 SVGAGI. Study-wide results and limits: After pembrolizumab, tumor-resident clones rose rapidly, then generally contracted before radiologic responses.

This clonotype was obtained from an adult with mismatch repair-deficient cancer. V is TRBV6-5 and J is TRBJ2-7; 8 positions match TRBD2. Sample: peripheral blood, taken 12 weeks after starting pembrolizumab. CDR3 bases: TGTGCCAGCAGACCCGGGACTAGTCCCTACGAGCAGTACTTC. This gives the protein CASRPGTSPYEQYF.